The 16 T cell receptor beta chains presented below share a single source sample, sequenced in a study of blood T cell repertoires in COVID-19. Method: immunoSEQ multiplex PCR; TCRdb's copy keeps in-frame clones and lacks some. Here the sample spans some 360,000 clones, more than 70% being singletons. Sequenced material: peripheral blood. Receptors were obtained from a woman in her fifties or sixties with COVID-19, enrolled during active disease.

The chain employs TRBV13 and TRBJ1-3; D not certain. Trimming left V 1 base short and J 0 bases short, with 4 bases between. Germline V gene sequence: CDR1 PRHDT, CDR2 FYEKMQ (reference sequence). The CDR3 runs 14 residues. The CDR3 is CASSLANSGNTIYF. DNA for the CDR3: TGTGCCAGCAGCTTAGCCAACTCTGGAAACACCATATATTTT.

This sequence joins TRBV5-1 and TRBJ1-4; 7 positions match TRBD1. Germline V lookup: CDR1 SGHRS, CDR2 YFSETQ. J gave up 8 bases and V 5 bases, and 6 bases lay outside the gene matches. CDR3 length: 13 residues. The CDR3 DNA reads TGCGCCAGCAGAGTAGGGACAGCCGAAAAACTGTTTTTT. Translating it yields CASRVGTAEKLFF.

The chain combines TRBV30 with TRBJ1-4; 7 bases agree with TRBD1. Germline CDR1 and CDR2: GTSNPN and SVGIG (reference sequence). V gave up 5 bases and J gave up 5 bases; unmatched junction bases: 5. The CDR3 consists of 13 residues. The CDR3 loop reads CAWAGTVNEKLFF. CDR3 nucleotides: TGTGCCTGGGCCGGGACAGTGAATGAAAAACTGTTTTTT.

This clone occurred many times. V gene TRBV13 combines with J gene TRBJ1-1, with D unresolved. Per germline, CDR1 PRHDT and CDR2 FYEKMQ (reference sequence). The V end lost 2 bases, the J end lost 1 base, and 8 bases lay between the germline ends. The CDR3 is 14 amino acids. The chain's CDR3 is CASSLNEENTEAFF. Written as DNA, the CDR3 is TGTGCCAGCAGCTTAAATGAGGAGAACACTGAAGCTTTCTTT.

This chain uses TRBV12-5 with TRBJ1-4, with 8 bases identical to TRBD1. CDR1 and CDR2 (germline): LGHNT, FRNRAP. Trimming at V came to 2 bases and at J to 16 bases, leaving 9 bases not matched to a gene. This CDR3 spans 13 amino acids. DNA of the CDR3: TGTGCTAGTGGTTTGCCACCAAGGACAGGGTCGTTTTTT. Its protein is CASGLPPRTGSFF.

The V gene is TRBV7-9, the J gene TRBJ2-1; unclear D gene. V lost 2 bases to trimming and J lost 9 bases, with 17 bases between them. Per germline, CDR1 SEHNR and CDR2 FQNEAQ (reference sequence). The CDR3 covers 15 residues. CDR3 nucleotides: TGTGCCAGCAGCTTAAATGGCCGTACCGTTCCTGAGCAGTTCTTC. Translating it yields CASSLNGRTVPEQFF. Full variable domain (remainder filled in from reference TRBV7-9 and TRBJ2-1): DTGVSQNPRHKITKRGQNVTFRCDPISEHNRLYWYRQTLGQGPEFLTYFQNEAQLEKSRLLSDRFSAERPKGSFSTLEIQRTEQGDSAMYLCASSLNGRTVPEQFFGPGTRLTVL.

The chain is built from TRBV2 and TRBJ2-7; D call uncertain. Trimming stripped 5 bases from V and 3 bases from J, with 5 bases between. The CDR3 runs to 11 residues. CDR1 is SNHLY and CDR2 is FYNNEI in the germline V gene. The CDR3 DNA reads TGTGCCAGCAGTACTATCTACGAGCAGTACTTC. It codes for CASSTIYEQYF.

The J gene is TRBJ2-3, the V gene TRBV5-1; D ambiguous. The V end lost 2 bases, the J end lost 1 base, and 11 bases lay between the germline ends. CDR3 length: 15 residues. The V gene's germline CDR1 is SGHRS and CDR2 YFSETQ. The CDR3 region is CASSLGSTGTDTQYF. CDR3 sequence (DNA): TGCGCCAGCAGCTTAGGTAGTACAGGCACAGATACGCAGTATTTT.

This chain uses TRBV19 with TRBJ1-1, with a weak D call TRBD1 (5 bases). The germline V gene encodes CDR1 LNHDA and CDR2 SQIVND (reference sequence). V lost 3 bases and J lost 0, with 14 bases in between. The CDR3 covers 16 residues. Here the CDR3 reads CASSIRARGMNTEAFF. In DNA form, the CDR3 reads TGTGCCAGTAGTATCAGGGCCCGGGGGATGAACACTGAAGCTTTCTTT.

The chain recombines TRBV30 with TRBJ1-5, with D perhaps TRBD1 (6 bases). V lost 2 bases, J lost 2 bases, and 13 bases lay in between. CDR1 GTSNPN and CDR2 SVGIG come from the germline V gene (reference sequence). The CDR3 contains 15 residues. The CDR3 nucleotides read TGTGCCTGGAGTCCCCGGGGGGGCGGCAATCAGCCCCAGCATTTT. Protein product: CAWSPRGGGNQPQHF.

This rearrangement joins TRBV27 to TRBJ2-7; 9 bases are shared with TRBD1. Germline V lookup: CDR1 MNHEY, CDR2 SMNVEV (reference sequence). This CDR3 region has 16 residues. The J segment lost 6 bases and the V segment lost 2 bases, leaving 11 bases of the junction unmatched. The CDR3 DNA is TGTGCCAGCAGTTTACTCTCGGGACAGGGTATGGTCGAGCAGTACTTC. Translated, it gives CASSLLSGQGMVEQYF.

This sequence joins TRBV19 and TRBJ1-2; 7 bases fit TRBD1. The CDR3 extends over 14 amino acids. J was trimmed by 0 bases and V by 7 bases; bases with no gene match: 5. CDR1 is LNHDA and CDR2 is SQIVND in the germline V gene (reference sequence). The CDR3 nucleotides read TGTGCCAGTACCACGACAGGGACTAACTATGGCTACACCTTC. Its protein product is CASTTTGTNYGYTF. The full variable domain, completed using reference TRBV19 and TRBJ1-2, is DGGITQSPKYLFRKEGQNVTLSCEQNLNHDAMYWYRQDPGQGLRLIYYSQIVNDFQKGDIAEGYSVSREKKESFPLTVTSAQKNPTAFYLCASTTTGTNYGYTFGSGTRLTVV.

The J gene is TRBJ1-2, the V gene TRBV28, with D tentatively TRBD1 (5 bases). Germline assignment: CDR1 MDHEN and CDR2 SYDVKM. The CDR3 covers 16 residues. Trimming cost V 4 bases and J 4 bases, with 19 bases left between them. The CDR3 reads CASSSPGGERIYGYTF. In DNA, the CDR3 is TGTGCCAGCAGTTCACCCGGAGGGGAACGAATCTATGGCTACACCTTC.

The rearrangement uses TRBV5-1 and TRBJ2-3; 8 bases line up with TRBD2. The CDR3 sequence is 18 residues long. The junction had 11 bases not matched to a gene; V was cut back by 0 bases and J by 2 bases. The germline V gene encodes CDR1 SGHRS and CDR2 YFSETQ. DNA of the CDR3: TGCGCCAGCAGCTTGGAGCGTCGGGCAGCGGGGGACACAGATACGCAGTATTTT. Translated, it gives CASSLERRAAGDTDTQYF.

This chain connects TRBV3-1 (or the pseudogene TRBV3-2) to TRBJ2-1; 12 nucleotides line up with TRBD2. Germline trimming cut 0 bases from V and 6 bases from J; bases unmatched to any gene: 15. CDR1 and CDR2 from the germline V gene are LGHDT and YNNKEL (reference sequence). The CDR3 consists of 20 residues. CDR3 DNA sequence: TGTGCCAGCAGCCAAGACGCGCGGACTAGCGGGGCCCCCGGGGGCAATGAGCAGTTCTTC. This sequence encodes CASSQDARTSGAPGGNEQFF.

This clone turned up a few times. This chain connects TRBV6-5 to TRBJ1-2, with D perhaps TRBD1 (6 bases). The V end lost 10 bases, the J end lost 4 bases, and 19 bases lay between the germline ends. This CDR3 is built from 14 residues. Germline CDR1 is MNHEY and CDR2 is SVGAGI. CDR3 amino acids: CATSRGGVVYGYTF. CDR3 in DNA: TGTGCCACCTCCCGGGGGGGCGTCGTCTATGGCTACACCTTC.